Listed here are 26 T cell receptor beta chains from one sample, sequenced in a study of shared clonotypes between healthy human individuals. Data came from immunoSEQ multiplex PCR; TCRdb stores just in-frame clones and leaves some out. Among about 960,000 clones listed, 76% were seen once. Sequences were obtained from memory CD4+ T cells sorted from blood. Specified subset: CD45RA-negative fraction. The receptors were sampled from a man younger than 35 in good health.

The chain has TRBV5-1 and TRBJ2-2, with D possibly matching TRBD1 (7 bases). The V end was cut by 4 bases, the J end by 3 bases, with 13 bases between. Germline CDR1 reads SGHRS; CDR2 reads YFSETQ. This CDR3 is built from 15 residues. The CDR3 DNA sequence: TGCGCCAGCAGCCCCTTCAGGGGGGACACCGGGGAGCTGTTTTTT. Amino acid sequence: CASSPFRGDTGELFF.

The V gene is TRBV23-1, the J gene TRBJ2-7; 7 positions agree with TRBD2. TRBV23-1 is an ORF; its function is uncertain. Losses at the gene ends were 2 bases for V and 5 bases for J; bases not matched to a gene: 9. The CDR3 runs to 15 residues. For the CDR3, the DNA is TGCGCCAGCAGTCAAAGGAGCGGGATTGTGCACGAGCAGTACTTC. It encodes CASSQRSGIVHEQYF.

The chain's CDR3 is CASSKAKGLSGREKGDTQYF. As DNA, the CDR3 is TGTGCCAGCAGCAAAGCAAAGGGCCTTAGCGGGAGGGAAAAAGGAGATACGCAGTATTTT. The chain carries TRBV21-1 and TRBJ2-3; TRBD2, the table's D call, lacks a check against the DNA. TRBV21-1 is recorded as a pseudogene. This CDR3 is 20 amino acids long.

The chain is built from TRBV7-2 and TRBJ2-5, with 10 bases matching TRBD1. The CDR3 covers 15 residues. V was pared by 3 bases and J by 5 bases, with 6 bases of the junction left unmatched. CDR1 SGHTA and CDR2 FQGNSA come from the germline V gene. The DNA for the CDR3 is TGTGCCAGCAGCTTGGTATGGGACAGGGGCGAGACCCAGTACTTC. This translates into CASSLVWDRGETQYF.

DNA of the CDR3: TGTGCCAGCAGCTTCAGATCCAGAGCTTTCTTT. Protein sequence: CASSFRSRAFF. The chain recombines TRBV5-8 with TRBJ1-1; D call uncertain. The germline V gene has CDR1 SGHTS and CDR2 YDEGEE. The CDR3 is 11 amino acids. Trimming shortened V by 2 bases and J by 10 bases, and 9 bases separated the two germline ends.

The rearrangement uses TRBV5-1 and TRBJ2-3; 7 bases are shared with TRBD2. The CDR3 is 16 amino acids. V lost 4 bases and J lost 3; bases outside the gene matches: 11. CDR1 SGHRS and CDR2 YFSETQ come from the germline V gene. The DNA for the CDR3 is TGCGCCAGCAGCCCCGGGGGGACTACCTTGACAGATACGCAGTATTTT. It yields the protein CASSPGGTTLTDTQYF.

This chain links TRBV7-2 with TRBJ1-6; no definite D call. The CDR3 covers 13 residues. Germline CDR1 is SGHTA and CDR2 is FQGNSA. Deletions cut 6 bases from V and 9 bases from J, with 12 bases between. The CDR3, as DNA: TGTGCCAGCAGGGAAGAGGGTGGTTCACCCCTCCACTTT. Translating gives CASREEGGSPLHF.

The chain uses TRBV12-5 and TRBJ2-2; D might be TRBD1 (5 bases). The CDR3 has 16 residues. V shed 5 bases and J shed 0 bases, with 13 bases lying between them. Germline CDR1 LGHNT, CDR2 FRNRAP. CDR3 sequence (DNA): TGTGCTAGTGGTCCCCCGACAGTGTCGAACACCGGGGAGCTGTTTTTT. Translating gives CASGPPTVSNTGELFF.

The J gene is TRBJ2-7, the V gene TRBV13; the match to TRBD2 covers 10 bases. Germline lookup yields CDR1 PRHDT and CDR2 FYEKMQ (reference sequence). The V segment lost 5 bases and the J segment 2 bases; nucleotides outside the gene matches: 12. This CDR3 is 17 amino acids long. CDR3 protein: CASSVTLTSGKAYEQYF. The CDR3 nucleotides are TGTGCCAGCAGCGTAACCCTTACTAGCGGGAAAGCCTACGAGCAGTACTTC.

In the case of this clone: This same CDR3 is encoded by further DNA sequences in the sample. The V gene is TRBV5-4, the J gene TRBJ2-7, with 8 bases identical to TRBD2. V shed 4 bases and J 0 bases; nucleotides not matched to a gene: 6. Germline CDR1 and CDR2: SGHNT and YYREEE (reference sequence). This CDR3 has 15 amino acids. CDR3 region: CASSPTSDRSYEQYF. The CDR3 DNA sequence: TGTGCCAGCAGCCCGACTAGCGATCGCTCCTACGAGCAGTACTTC.

This clone was seen more than once but under ten times. The V gene is TRBV27, the J gene TRBJ2-1, with 11 bases that match TRBD2. V gave up 7 bases and J gave up 0 bases; unmatched junction bases: 5. The CDR3 length is 16 residues. CDR1 MNHEY and CDR2 SMNVEV come from the germline V gene (reference sequence). CDR3 sequence reads: CASTIAGGSSYNEQFF. CDR3 DNA: TGTGCCAGCACAATAGCGGGGGGGAGCTCCTACAATGAGCAGTTCTTC.

The chain combines TRBV7-9 with TRBJ1-2; D might be TRBD1 (5 bases). The CDR3 consists of 17 residues. V lost 2 bases and J 2 bases, leaving 18 bases between the germline ends. The germline V gene has CDR1 SEHNR and CDR2 FQNEAQ (reference sequence). CDR3 DNA sequence: TGTGCCAGCAGCTTAAACGTGCAGGGATTTAAGAACTATGGCTACACCTTC. Amino acids: CASSLNVQGFKNYGYTF.

The rearrangement joins TRBV6-5 to TRBJ2-1, with 14 nucleotides matching TRBD2. J was trimmed by 6 bases and V by 4 bases; bases with no gene match: 2. CDR3 length: 15 residues. Per germline, CDR1 MNHEY and CDR2 SVGAGI. CDR3 loop: CASSSGLAGVNEQFF. CDR3 DNA: TGTGCCAGCAGTTCGGGACTAGCGGGAGTCAATGAGCAGTTCTTC.

This clone was detected only once. The rearrangement links TRBV2 to TRBJ1-6; possible D gene TRBD1, 6 bases. V was pared by 6 bases and J by 6 bases, with 18 bases between. The V gene's germline CDR1 is SNHLY and CDR2 FYNNEI. This CDR3 comprises 16 residues. The chain's CDR3 is CASSLTGGQGNSPLHF. CDR3 nucleotide sequence: TGTGCCAGCAGCTTAACGGGGGGCCAGGGTAATTCACCCCTCCACTTT.

The CDR3 here is CARGSGQGSYEQYF. For the CDR3, the DNA is TGTGCCAGAGGGTCGGGGCAGGGCTCCTACGAGCAGTACTTC. The chain combines TRBV2 with TRBJ2-7; D is perhaps TRBD1 or TRBD2 (5 bases each). V lost 9 bases and J lost 0, with 15 bases in between. CDR1 and CDR2 (germline): SNHLY, FYNNEI. The CDR3 is 14 residues long.

This clone was observed once. The rearrangement joins TRBV7-9 to TRBJ2-7; TRBD1 is a possible D gene (6 bases). The CDR3 covers 14 residues. CDR1 SEHNR and CDR2 FQNEAQ come from the germline V gene (reference sequence). Between the trimmed V and J ends, which lost 5 bases and 2 bases, there was a span of 13 bases. CDR3 bases: TGTGCCAGCAGCGCACAGGGCCCTACCTACGAGCAGTACTTC. It translates to CASSAQGPTYEQYF. Full variable domain (missing parts from reference TRBV7-9 and TRBJ2-7): DTGVSQNPRHKITKRGQNVTFRCDPISEHNRLYWYRQTLGQGPEFLTYFQNEAQLEKSRLLSDRFSAERPKGSFSTLEIQRTEQGDSAMYLCASSAQGPTYEQYFGPGTRLTVT.

The V gene is TRBV27, the J gene TRBJ2-7, with TRBD2 matching over 8 bases. Germline lookup yields CDR1 MNHEY and CDR2 SMNVEV (reference sequence). Trimming at V came to 7 bases and at J to 6 bases, leaving 8 bases not matched to a gene. The CDR3 loop spans 13 amino acids. The CDR3 spells CASTGTSNLEQYF. As DNA, the CDR3 is TGTGCCAGCACAGGGACTAGTAATCTCGAGCAGTACTTC.

A word on this clone: Different DNA sequences within this sample yield the same CDR3. This chain uses TRBV4-1 with TRBJ2-3, with 9 bases lining up with TRBD2. The CDR3 is made up of 16 amino acids. J lost 0 bases, V lost 1 base, and 2 bases had no gene match. Germline CDR1 MGHRA, CDR2 YSYEKL. For the CDR3, the DNA is TGCGCCAGCAGCCAAGGGCTAGCGGGAAGCACAGATACGCAGTATTTT. The encoded protein is CASSQGLAGSTDTQYF.

This chain uses TRBV27 with TRBJ2-3; a possible D gene is TRBD1 (5 bases). Germline CDR1 reads MNHEY; CDR2 reads SMNVEV (reference sequence). CDR3 length: 18 amino acids. Trimming cost V 5 bases and J 0 bases, with 21 bases left between them. DNA for the CDR3: TGTGCCAGCAGTCCTACCCTAAAAGGGGTTGCGAGCACAGATACGCAGTATTTT. It encodes CASSPTLKGVASTDTQYF.

This clone occurred a few times. The J gene is TRBJ2-7, the V gene TRBV7-6; D gene unclear. The CDR3 contains 12 residues. Trimming shortened V by 6 bases and J by 6 bases, and 12 bases separated the two germline ends. CDR1 is SGHVS and CDR2 is FNYEAQ in the germline V gene. The CDR3 here is CASSGVWAEQYF. The CDR3 nucleotides are TGTGCCAGCAGTGGGGTTTGGGCCGAGCAGTACTTC.

V usage is TRBV27 and J usage is TRBJ1-4; the match to TRBD1 covers 9 bases. The CDR3 is 16 amino acids. Germline V gene data show CDR1 as MNHEY and CDR2 as SMNVEV (reference sequence). With 5 bases clipped from V and 8 bases from J, the junction kept 12 bases outside the gene matches. The CDR3 loop reads CASSPRVRQGGEKLFF. The CDR3 coding sequence is TGTGCCAGCAGTCCACGTGTGAGACAGGGGGGCGAAAAACTGTTTTTT.

The chain recombines TRBV19 with TRBJ1-3, with 7 nucleotides matching TRBD1. The V gene end was trimmed by 6 bases and the J gene end by 0 bases; junction bases not matched to a gene: 5. The germline V gene has CDR1 LNHDA and CDR2 SQIVND (reference sequence). This CDR3 has 15 amino acids. Written as DNA, the CDR3 is TGTGCCAGTAGGTCACAGGGGATCTCTGGAAACACCATATATTTT. Its protein is CASRSQGISGNTIYF.

V and J are TRBV10-3 and TRBJ1-1, with D unresolved. Trimming took 0 bases from V and 12 from J, leaving 17 bases between them. Germline assignment: CDR1 ENHRY and CDR2 SYGVKD. This CDR3 region has 14 residues. The chain's CDR3 is CAISESHQGGPTFF. The CDR3 bases are TGTGCCATCAGTGAGTCTCACCAAGGCGGGCCAACTTTCTTT.

The chain is built from TRBV9 and TRBJ2-1; the D gene is possibly TRBD2 (5 bases). With 0 bases removed from V and 4 bases from J, the gap between germline ends came to 11 bases. From germline, CDR1 is SGDLS and CDR2 YYNGEE. The CDR3 spans 15 residues. The CDR3 reads CASSVESGSYNEQFF. The CDR3 DNA follows: TGTGCCAGCAGCGTAGAGAGCGGATCATACAATGAGCAGTTCTTC.

The genes are TRBV11-2 and TRBJ2-6; D not certain. The length of the CDR3 is 17 residues. CDR1 is SGHAT, CDR2 FQNNGV, per germline. Trimming took 5 bases from V and 0 from J, leaving 14 bases between them. CDR3 protein: CASSPWRATSGANVLTF. The DNA for the CDR3 is TGTGCCAGCAGCCCGTGGAGAGCGACCTCTGGGGCCAACGTCCTGACTTTC.

This clone occurred a few times. J is TRBJ2-1 and V is TRBV23-1, with 9 positions matching TRBD1. TRBV23-1 is labeled an ORF, and its function is uncertain. This CDR3 spans 15 amino acids. V gave up 4 bases and J gave up 8 bases; unmatched junction bases: 9. The CDR3 is CASSRAGTGKDEQFF. In DNA form, the CDR3 reads TGCGCCAGCAGTCGCGCCGGGACAGGGAAGGATGAGCAGTTCTTC.